The present T cell receptor (beta chain) was sequenced within a study of naive CD8 T cells in extremely preterm neonates. Without labor or membrane rupture, elective cesareans at roughly 37-41 weeks supplied term cord blood. Excluded: fetal demise, active maternal HSV, known maternal HIV. The sample holds sorted live naive CD8+ CD45RA+CCR7+ T cells. Sequenced by immunoSEQ multiplex PCR; TCRdb stores in-frame clones only, minus some. This sample has some 7,400 clones, with about 90% found just once. The study, taken as a whole, reports: Relative to older groups, preterm infants had shorter, less trimmed CDR3s with fewer N additions.

About this clone itself: Its target is unknown.

The V gene's germline CDR1 is MNHEY and CDR2 SMNVEV (reference sequence). The J segment lost 5 bases and the V segment lost 3 bases, leaving 4 bases of the junction unmatched. The CDR3 length is 14 residues. The sequenced sample was naive CD8+ T cells from cord blood. This chain uses TRBV27 with TRBJ1-5, with 7 positions matching TRBD1. The sequence came from a newborn in good health. This CDR3 is CASSFDRAYQPQHF. The CDR3 DNA sequence: TGTGCCAGCAGTTTTGACAGGGCATATCAGCCCCAGCATTTT.